The 18 T cell receptor beta chains presented below share a single source sample, sequenced in a study of monozygotic twins with inflammatory bowel disease. TCRdb reworked the 5' RACE reads into one entry per CDR3 protein, no DNA. Across about 150,000 distinct CDR3 sequences, the top ten clones capture 0.95% to 1.5% of the sample. Sequenced: blood. The source is a human donor with ulcerative colitis or Crohn's disease, or a healthy co-twin of an affected twin (not recorded which).

The rearrangement joins TRBV3-1 to TRBJ2-1; no DNA is available, so the TRBD1 call from TCRdb remains unchecked. Germline assignment: CDR1 LGHDT and CDR2 YNNKEL (reference sequence). This CDR3 contains 14 residues. The CDR3 protein is CASSNPGSYNEQFF.

The chain recombines TRBV4-3 with TRBJ2-7; lacking DNA, the TRBD2 call made by TCRdb goes unchecked. CDR3 size: 16 residues. Germline V CDR1 and CDR2: LGHNA, YSLEER. The CDR3 loop is CASSHGTSGRTYEQYF.

The rearrangement joins TRBV5-1 to TRBJ2-3; TCRdb gives TRBD1 as the D gene, but with no DNA this cannot be confirmed. From germline, CDR1 is SGHRS and CDR2 YFSETQ. The CDR3 length is 14 residues. The CDR3 protein is CASRTGSTTDTQYF.

The V call is TRBV28, the J call TRBJ2-2; checking the TCRdb D call of TRBD1 is not possible without DNA. This CDR3 is built from 16 residues. CDR1 is MDHEN, CDR2 SYDVKM, per germline. CDR3 sequence reads: CASWSLRTEATGELFF.

The gene calls are TRBV29-1 and TRBJ2-3; TCRdb's D call of TRBD2 is untestable without DNA. The CDR3 runs to 15 residues. Germline V lookup: CDR1 SQVTM, CDR2 ANQGSEA. The CDR3 sequence: CSADGTSGRTDTQYF.

This chain connects TRBV28 to TRBJ2-4; TCRdb outputs TRBD2, but without DNA this stays unchecked. The CDR3 loop spans 18 amino acids. Germline V CDR1 and CDR2: MDHEN, SYDVKM. CDR3 region: CASRWTSGRAYPPHIQYF.

The chain employs TRBV4-2 and TRBJ2-7; TCRdb's D gene call, TRBD2, goes unchecked for lack of DNA. CDR3 length equals 16 residues. Germline assignment: CDR1 LGHNA and CDR2 YNFKEQ. CDR3 sequence: CASSQEGGSGSYEQYF.

The chain has TRBV19 and TRBJ1-5; the TRBD1 assignment by TCRdb is unverifiable without DNA. The CDR3 has 14 amino acids. Germline CDR1 reads LNHDA; CDR2 reads SQIVND (reference sequence). CDR3 protein: CASSMKTGNQPQHF.

The V and J genes are TRBV5-1 and TRBJ2-5; TCRdb returns TRBD2, unconfirmable since there is no DNA. This CDR3 is built from 15 residues. Germline-derived CDR1 and CDR2 are SGHRS and YFSETQ. The CDR3 sequence: CASSSPLAGQETQYF. Together with reference TRBV5-1 and TRBJ2-5, the CDR3 gives the full variable domain: KAGVTQTPRYLIKTRGQQVTLSCSPISGHRSVSWYQQTPGQGLQFLFEYFSETQRNKGNFPGRFSGRQFSNSRSEMNVSTLELGDSALYLCASSSPLAGQETQYFGPGTRLLVL.

The V and J genes are TRBV7-9 and TRBJ2-2; TCRdb indicates TRBD1, and absent DNA this call remains unverified. The V gene's germline CDR1 is SEHNR and CDR2 FQNEAQ (reference sequence). The CDR3 sequence is 14 residues long. This CDR3 reads CASSLRTGDRELFF.

This CDR3 reads CSKKTSGRETQYF. The chain joins TRBV20-1 to TRBJ2-5; TCRdb calls TRBD2, which cannot be checked without DNA. CDR3 length: 13 amino acids. Germline CDR1 and CDR2: DFQATT and SNEGSKA (reference sequence).

The chain links TRBV7-2 to TRBJ1-3; lacking DNA, the TRBD1 call made by TCRdb goes unchecked. The CDR3 runs to 17 residues. The germline V gene encodes CDR1 SGHTA and CDR2 FQGNSA. The chain's CDR3 is CASSLSSQGYNGNTIYF.

J is TRBJ1-6 and V is TRBV30. This CDR3 has 13 amino acids. Per germline, CDR1 GTSNPN and CDR2 SVGIG (reference sequence). The CDR3 loop is CAWSSGDGSPLHF.

The rearrangement uses TRBV3-1 and TRBJ2-5; TCRdb reports TRBD2, a call that lacks DNA to check it against. The CDR3 has 18 amino acids. Germline loops: CDR1 LGHDT, CDR2 YNNKEL (reference sequence). The CDR3 loop is CASSQDSPGLGTQETQYF.

The chain uses TRBV28 and TRBJ1-5. Germline values: CDR1 MDHEN, CDR2 SYDVKM. The CDR3 consists of 17 residues. The CDR3 reads CASSFVVQDGGNQPQHF.

This sequence joins TRBV12-3 or TRBV12-4 and TRBJ2-1; TCRdb lists TRBD2, though no DNA is available to test this call. The CDR3 loop spans 16 amino acids. The CDR3 region is CASRWTGTSVNNEQFF.

This rearrangement joins TRBV9 to TRBJ1-4; TCRdb gives TRBD1 as the D gene, but with no DNA this cannot be confirmed. Germline V CDR1 and CDR2: SGDLS, YYNGEE. This CDR3 contains 15 residues. This CDR3 reads CASSALGGVAEKLFF.

The V call is TRBV5-1, the J call TRBJ2-3; without DNA, the TCRdb call of TRBD2 cannot be checked. Germline V gives CDR1 SGHRS, CDR2 YFSETQ. CDR3 length: 16 amino acids. Here the CDR3 reads CASSFMTSGDTDTQYF.